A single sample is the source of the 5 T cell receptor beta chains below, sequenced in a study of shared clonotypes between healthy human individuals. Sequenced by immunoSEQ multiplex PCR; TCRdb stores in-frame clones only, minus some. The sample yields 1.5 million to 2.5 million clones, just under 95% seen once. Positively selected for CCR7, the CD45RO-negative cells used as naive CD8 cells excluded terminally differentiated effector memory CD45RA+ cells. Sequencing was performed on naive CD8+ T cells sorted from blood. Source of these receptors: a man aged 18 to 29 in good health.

CDR3 in amino acids: CASSRGPQGANEQFF. The CDR3 DNA reads as TGTGCCAGCAGCAGAGGCCCCCAGGGGGCAAATGAGCAGTTCTTC. The chain uses TRBV9 and TRBJ2-1, with 8 bases fitting TRBD1. With 4 bases clipped from V and 7 bases from J, the junction kept 10 bases outside the gene matches. Germline V gives CDR1 SGDLS, CDR2 YYNGEE. The CDR3 loop spans 15 amino acids.

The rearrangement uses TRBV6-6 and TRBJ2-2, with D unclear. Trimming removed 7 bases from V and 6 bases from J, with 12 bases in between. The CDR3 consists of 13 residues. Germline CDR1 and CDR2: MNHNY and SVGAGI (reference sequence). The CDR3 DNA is TGTGCCAGCATTCAAGAGTACGCCGGGGAGCTGTTTTTT. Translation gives CASIQEYAGELFF.

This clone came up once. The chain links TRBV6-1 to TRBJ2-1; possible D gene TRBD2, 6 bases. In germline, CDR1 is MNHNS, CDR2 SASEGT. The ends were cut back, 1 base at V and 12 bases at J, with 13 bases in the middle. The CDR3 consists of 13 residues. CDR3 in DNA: TGTGCCAGCAGTGAAGGACGGGGGTTTACGCAGTTCTTC. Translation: CASSEGRGFTQFF.

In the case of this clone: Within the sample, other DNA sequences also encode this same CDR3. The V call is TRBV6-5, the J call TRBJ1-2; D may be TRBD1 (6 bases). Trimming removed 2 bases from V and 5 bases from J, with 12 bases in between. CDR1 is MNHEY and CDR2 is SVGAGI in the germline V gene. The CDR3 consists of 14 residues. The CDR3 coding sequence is TGTGCCAGCAGTTACAGGGAGGGGGTTTATGGCTACACCTTC. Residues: CASSYREGVYGYTF.

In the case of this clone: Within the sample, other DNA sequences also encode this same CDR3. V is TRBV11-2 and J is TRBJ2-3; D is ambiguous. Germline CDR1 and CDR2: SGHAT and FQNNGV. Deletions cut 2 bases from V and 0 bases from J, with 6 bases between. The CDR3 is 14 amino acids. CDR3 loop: CASSLTSSTDTQYF. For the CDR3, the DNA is TGTGCCAGCAGCTTAACATCTAGCACAGATACGCAGTATTTT.